One sample yielded the 32 T cell receptor beta chains listed below, sequenced in a study of shared clonotypes between healthy human individuals. The table came from immunoSEQ multiplex PCR; TCRdb's copy has only in-frame clones and leaves some out. The data contain approximately 100,000 clones, about 66% of them singletons. Input material: memory CD8+ T cells sorted from blood. The sample's subset: CD45RO+ cells pooled with CCR7-negative TemRA cells. These receptors all stem from a woman in her 30s in good health.

To note about this clone: Other DNA sequences within the sample encode an identical CDR3. The chain recombines TRBV19 with TRBJ2-1; D is uncertain. Germline assignment: CDR1 LNHDA and CDR2 SQIVND (reference sequence). The CDR3 totals 15 residues. V lost 1 base and J 0 bases, leaving 7 bases between the germline ends. Here the CDR3 reads CASSIAESSYNEQFF. CDR3 coding DNA: TGTGCCAGTAGTATAGCGGAAAGCTCCTACAATGAGCAGTTCTTC.

The V and J genes are TRBV28 and TRBJ2-7; tentatively, D is TRBD1 (5 bases). V was shortened by 4 bases and J by 0 bases, with 16 bases between the two germline ends. Per germline, CDR1 MDHEN and CDR2 SYDVKM. This CDR3 has 16 residues. The CDR3 protein is CASSYSVGAHSYEQYF. CDR3 DNA: TGTGCCAGCAGTTACTCTGTAGGGGCGCACTCCTACGAGCAGTACTTC.

This clone was seen a few times. The V call is TRBV14, the J call TRBJ2-6; D might be TRBD1 (5 bases). The CDR3 length is 19 residues. V dropped 1 base and J dropped 3 bases, with 19 bases sitting between them. Looked up from germline, CDR1 is SGHDN and CDR2 is FVKESK. CDR3 sequence: CASSQGLVGRAGGANVLTF. The CDR3 region has the DNA TGTGCCAGCAGCCAAGGACTCGTGGGCAGGGCTGGTGGGGCCAACGTCCTGACTTTC.

This clone showed up just once. The J gene is TRBJ1-5, the V gene TRBV5-6, with TRBD1 matching over 7 bases. Germline trimming cut 4 bases from V and 2 bases from J; bases unmatched to any gene: 6. The CDR3 is 15 residues long. The germline gives CDR1 SGHDT, CDR2 YYEEEE. The CDR3 DNA sequence: TGTGCCAGCAGCCCAACAGGGGCCGGCAATCAGCCCCAGCATTTT. Encoded protein: CASSPTGAGNQPQHF.

This sequence joins TRBV4-1 and TRBJ2-7, with D possibly being TRBD2 (5 bases). V gave up 0 bases and J gave up 5 bases, with 17 bases separating them. CDR3 length equals 16 residues. Germline loops: CDR1 MGHRA, CDR2 YSYEKL. CDR3 DNA sequence: TGCGCCAGCAGCCAAGAAAAGGTCGGGGTAAACCACGAGCAGTACTTC. This encodes CASSQEKVGVNHEQYF.

In this sample, this clone turned up once. Germline is not matched at one junction end, which may reflect a read error. The V gene is TRBV15, the J gene TRBJ2-3, with TRBD1 identical over 11 bases. The CDR3 loop spans 16 amino acids. CDR1 and CDR2 (germline): LNHNV, YYDKDF (reference sequence). The CDR3 loop reads CATGRDPGQGADTQYF. The CDR3 DNA reads as TGTGCCACCGGCAGAGATCCGGGACAGGGGGCAGATACGCAGTATTTT.

This clone was seen only once. The chain joins TRBV28 to TRBJ2-7; perhaps TRBD2 as D (6 bases). The CDR3 spans 13 residues. The ends were cut back, 2 bases at V and 3 bases at J, with 8 bases in the middle. Germline V gene lookup returns CDR1 MDHEN and CDR2 SYDVKM. The CDR3 DNA reads as TGTGCCAGCAGTTTAGGTAGCGGCTACGAGCAGTACTTC. Protein product: CASSLGSGYEQYF.

The V call is TRBV7-8, the J call TRBJ2-5, with D tentatively TRBD1 (5 bases). The J call may be wrong; the DNA end is better matched by TRBJ2-7. Germline V gene data show CDR1 as SGHVS and CDR2 as FQNEAQ. The CDR3 contains 15 residues. CDR3 region: CASSPYQGPSYEQYF. The DNA for the CDR3 is TGTGCCAGCAGCCCATACCAGGGTCCCAGCTACGAGCAGTACTTC.

V is TRBV2 and J is TRBJ1-4; 8 positions agree with TRBD1. V shed 8 bases and J 6 bases; nucleotides not matched to a gene: 8. CDR3 size: 14 residues. Germline CDR1 and CDR2: SNHLY and FYNNEI. For the CDR3, the DNA is TGTGCCAGCGGACAGGGTTTGGGTGATGAAAAACTGTTTTTT. Its protein product is CASGQGLGDEKLFF.

The chain combines TRBV5-1 with TRBJ1-3, with D unresolved. This CDR3 has 17 amino acids. The germline gives CDR1 SGHRS, CDR2 YFSETQ. The germline V and J ends were trimmed by 2 bases and 0 bases, with 15 bases remaining between them. The CDR3 loop reads CASSFGQELSSGNTIYF. The CDR3 DNA is TGCGCCAGCAGCTTCGGCCAGGAGCTAAGCTCTGGAAACACCATATATTTT.

The sample holds a few counts of this clone. The V gene is TRBV25-1, the J gene TRBJ2-1; 11 positions match TRBD1. The trim removed 3 bases at V and 8 bases at J, leaving 3 bases unmatched. CDR1 MGHDK and CDR2 SYGVNS come from the germline V gene. The CDR3 loop spans 14 amino acids. The CDR3 reads CASSEDRGLDEQFF. The CDR3 nucleotides read TGTGCCAGCAGTGAGGACAGGGGGCTCGATGAGCAGTTCTTC.

The rearrangement joins TRBV7-9 to TRBJ2-1; D is possibly TRBD2 (6 bases). This CDR3 comprises 14 residues. Trimming took 5 bases from V and 7 from J, leaving 15 bases between them. The germline V gene has CDR1 SEHNR and CDR2 FQNEAQ (reference sequence). The CDR3 reads CASSPTEGWNEQFF. DNA for the CDR3: TGTGCCAGCAGCCCTACGGAGGGGTGGAATGAGCAGTTCTTC.

This clone came up a few times. J is TRBJ1-1 and V is TRBV7-8; no clear D. The germline gives CDR1 SGHVS, CDR2 FQNEAQ. CDR3 length equals 15 residues. V dropped 1 base and J dropped 0 bases, with 9 bases sitting between them. The CDR3 DNA is TGTGCCAGCAGCTTAGGTTCCGGGGTGAACACTGAAGCTTTCTTT. As protein: CASSLGSGVNTEAFF. The whole variable domain, filled in from reference TRBV7-8 and TRBJ1-1, reads GAGVSQSPRYKVAKRGQDVALRCDPISGHVSLFWYQQALGQGPEFLTYFQNEAQLDKSGLPSDRFFAERPEGSVSTLKIQRTQQEDSAVYLCASSLGSGVNTEAFFGQGTRLTVV.

The genes are TRBV5-1 and TRBJ2-7, with 10 nucleotides matching TRBD2. The V gene's germline CDR1 is SGHRS and CDR2 YFSETQ. Trimming removed 7 bases from V and 5 bases from J; junction bases left unmatched: 18. The CDR3 covers 17 residues. The CDR3 DNA follows: TGCGCCAGCGGAGGGGTAGCCCTTGCTAGCGGGAGCCACGAGCAGTACTTC. It codes for CASGGVALASGSHEQYF. The variable domain in full, with the rest retrieved from reference TRBV5-1 and TRBJ2-7, is KAGVTQTPRYLIKTRGQQVTLSCSPISGHRSVSWYQQTPGQGLQFLFEYFSETQRNKGNFPGRFSGRQFSNSRSEMNVSTLELGDSALYLCASGGVALASGSHEQYFGPGTRLTVT.

The chain employs TRBV7-9 and TRBJ1-3; D unresolved. The CDR3 runs to 15 residues. Deletions cut 1 base from V and 0 bases from J, with 7 bases between. The germline V gene encodes CDR1 SEHNR and CDR2 FQNEAQ (reference sequence). The CDR3 protein is CASSLGRTSGNTIYF. The CDR3 nucleotides read TGTGCCAGCAGCTTAGGCAGAACCTCTGGAAACACCATATATTTT.

This clone was picked up one time. The V gene is TRBV2, the J gene TRBJ2-4, with TRBD1 matching 8 bases. The length of the CDR3 is 15 residues. Per the germline V gene, CDR1 is SNHLY and CDR2 is FYNNEI. Unmatched junction bases numbered 10, after V lost 5 bases and J lost 7 bases. Here the CDR3 reads CASSSDRGIGNIQYF. CDR3 DNA sequence: TGTGCCAGCAGTTCCGACAGGGGAATTGGGAACATTCAGTACTTC.

The V and J genes are TRBV11-2 and TRBJ2-7; D is unresolved. V shed 5 bases and J shed 4 bases, with 12 bases lying between them. CDR3 size: 13 residues. Germline-derived CDR1 and CDR2 are SGHAT and FQNNGV. The CDR3 DNA is TGTGCCAGCAGCCCCTTGGGCCCTTACGAGCAGTACTTC. Amino acids: CASSPLGPYEQYF.

This CDR3 is CASSPDLGGFATQYF. The CDR3 DNA sequence: TGTGCCAGCAGCCCCGACCTTGGGGGTTTTGCGACCCAGTACTTC. The V gene is TRBV6-5, the J gene TRBJ2-5, with D perhaps assigned TRBD1 or TRBD2 (5 bases each). The V gene's germline CDR1 is MNHEY and CDR2 SVGAGI. Trimming shortened V by 6 bases and J by 7 bases, and 21 bases separated the two germline ends. CDR3 length equals 15 residues.

The CDR3 loop reads CASSSATGNYGYTF. The CDR3 DNA is TGTGCCAGCAGCTCGGCGACGGGGAACTATGGCTACACCTTC. This chain links TRBV7-2 with TRBJ1-2, with D uncertain. V lost 4 bases to trimming and J lost 2 bases, with 11 bases between them. CDR1 and CDR2 from the germline V gene are SGHTA and FQGNSA. The CDR3 is 14 residues long.

V usage is TRBV2 and J usage is TRBJ2-7; no clear D. Germline CDR1 and CDR2: SNHLY and FYNNEI. With 7 bases removed from V and 1 base from J, the gap between germline ends came to 14 bases. The CDR3 runs 14 residues. The CDR3 DNA follows: TGTGCCAGCACAGATGGCGGCGTTTCCTACGAGCAGTACTTC. It specifies CASTDGGVSYEQYF.

The sample holds a few counts of this clone. The CDR3 nucleotides read TGTGCCAGCAGTGAATCCCGGACAGGAATCCTTTCTAACTATGGCTACACCTTC. Amino acid sequence: CASSESRTGILSNYGYTF. The chain combines TRBV25-1 with TRBJ1-2; 7 nucleotides line up with TRBD1. This CDR3 contains 18 residues. Germline assignment: CDR1 MGHDK and CDR2 SYGVNS. V gave up 1 base and J gave up 0 bases; unmatched junction bases: 11.

The chain uses TRBV28 and TRBJ2-1, with TRBD2 identical over 9 bases. The length of the CDR3 is 20 residues. Germline CDR1 MDHEN, CDR2 SYDVKM. With V trimmed by 3 bases and J by 0 bases, 15 bases remained unmatched. This chain's CDR3 is CASSFGAGGPSRSSYNEQFF. The CDR3 region has the DNA TGTGCCAGCAGTTTCGGTGCGGGAGGGCCTTCCAGAAGCTCCTACAATGAGCAGTTCTTC.

As concerns this clone: It is likely a read error: a sequence one base away is far more abundant. The chain couples TRBV4-1 to TRBJ2-1, with D perhaps TRBD2 (5 bases). Trimming took off 0 bases at V and 8 bases at J, with 17 bases between the two ends. The V gene's germline CDR1 is MGHRA and CDR2 YSYEKL. The CDR3 totals 16 residues. CDR3 in DNA: TGCGCCAGCAGCCAAGATTTCGGGAAGTACGGATATGAGCAGTTCTTC. Amino acids: CASSQDFGKYGYEQFF.

This chain connects TRBV29-1 to TRBJ1-1; D is ambiguous. The CDR3 has 11 residues. CDR1 and CDR2 (germline): SQVTM, ANQGSEA. Trimming removed 1 base from V and 6 bases from J, with 6 bases in between. This chain's CDR3 is CSVEVDPEAFF. CDR3 nucleotide sequence: TGCAGCGTTGAAGTTGATCCTGAAGCTTTCTTT. Together with reference TRBV29-1 and TRBJ1-1, the CDR3 gives the full variable domain: SAVISQKPSRDICQRGTSLTIQCQVDSQVTMMFWYRQQPGQSLTLIATANQGSEATYESGFVIDKFPISRPNLTFSTLTVSNMSPEDSSIYLCSVEVDPEAFFGQGTRLTVV.

This clone appeared a single time. This CDR3 reads CASRIQGDTEAFF. CDR3 coding DNA: TGTGCCAGCAGGATACAGGGAGACACTGAAGCTTTCTTT. This chain joins TRBV7-9 and TRBJ1-1; weak D call: TRBD1 (6 bases). CDR1 SEHNR and CDR2 FQNEAQ come from the germline V gene (reference sequence). The length of the CDR3 is 13 residues. Trimming pared 6 bases from V and 3 bases from J, leaving 11 bases between.

This rearrangement joins TRBV28 to TRBJ2-7; D gene ambiguous. Trimming removed 4 bases from V and 2 bases from J, with 12 bases in between. The CDR3 sequence is 14 residues long. Germline V gene data show CDR1 as MDHEN and CDR2 as SYDVKM. The CDR3 sequence: CASSYGPGPYEQYF. CDR3 nucleotide sequence: TGTGCCAGCAGTTATGGGCCCGGCCCCTACGAGCAGTACTTC.

This clone showed up just a few times. The chain carries TRBV25-1 and TRBJ2-3; 12 bases are shared with TRBD2. CDR1 MGHDK and CDR2 SYGVNS come from the germline V gene. The CDR3 is made up of 17 amino acids. V shed 6 bases and J 3 bases; nucleotides not matched to a gene: 10. CDR3 in amino acids: CASRPTALAGGTDTQYF. The CDR3 nucleotides are TGTGCCAGCAGACCTACTGCTCTAGCGGGAGGGACAGATACGCAGTATTTT. Looking up the rest from reference TRBV25-1 and TRBJ2-3 gives the full variable domain: EADIYQTPRYLVIGTGKKITLECSQTMGHDKMYWYQQDPGMELHLIHYSYGVNSTEKGDLSSESTVSRIRTEHFPLTLESARPSHTSQYLCASRPTALAGGTDTQYFGPGTRLTVL.

The chain recombines TRBV2 with TRBJ2-1; no firm D call. Trimming stripped 4 bases from V and 0 bases from J, with 10 bases between. From germline, CDR1 is SNHLY and CDR2 FYNNEI. The CDR3 is 15 residues long. In DNA form, the CDR3 reads TGTGCCAGCAGTGTTTGGCCTAGCTCCTACAATGAGCAGTTCTTC. Translating gives CASSVWPSSYNEQFF. The full variable domain, its missing parts supplied by reference TRBV2 and TRBJ2-1, is EPEVTQTPSHQVTQMGQEVILRCVPISNHLYFYWYRQILGQKVEFLVSFYNNEISEKSEIFDDQFSVERPDGSNFTLKIRSTKLEDSAMYFCASSVWPSSYNEQFFGPGTRLTVL.

This clone was recorded many times. This rearrangement joins TRBV25-1 to TRBJ2-1; either TRBD1 or TRBD2 may supply D (5 bases each). Looked up from germline, CDR1 is MGHDK and CDR2 is SYGVNS. The CDR3 sequence is 15 residues long. Trimming left V 3 bases short and J 2 bases short, with 11 bases between. The CDR3 loop is CASSDPGRTYNEQFF. The CDR3 bases are TGTGCCAGCAGTGACCCGGGACGAACCTACAATGAGCAGTTCTTC.

The gene calls are TRBV5-5 and TRBJ2-6, with D uncertain. The CDR3 has 16 amino acids. Trimming removed 4 bases at V and 0 bases at J, with 11 bases between. Germline V CDR1 and CDR2: SGHKS, YYEKEE (reference sequence). The CDR3 loop is CASSEDFTSGANVLTF. The CDR3 DNA follows: TGTGCCAGCAGCGAGGATTTTACCTCTGGGGCCAACGTCCTGACTTTC. Filled out from reference TRBV5-5 and TRBJ2-6, the complete variable domain reads DAGVTQSPTHLIKTRGQQVTLRCSPISGHKSVSWYQQVLGQGPQFIFQYYEKEERGRGNFPDRFSARQFPNYSSELNVNALLLGDSALYLCASSEDFTSGANVLTFGAGSRLTVL.

This clone has a handful of counts. CDR3 region: CASSAGDRDTGELFF. As DNA, the CDR3 is TGTGCCAGCAGTGCCGGGGACAGAGACACCGGGGAGCTGTTTTTT. The V gene is TRBV6-4, the J gene TRBJ2-2; 7 nucleotides match TRBD1. The ends lost 4 bases at V and 3 bases at J; junction bases unmatched: 5. Germline CDR1 and CDR2: MRHNA and SNTAGT. The CDR3 loop spans 15 amino acids.

V is TRBV5-1 and J is TRBJ2-1; 8 nucleotides align to TRBD2. V shed 5 bases and J 8 bases; nucleotides not matched to a gene: 12. This CDR3 has 15 amino acids. Germline assignment: CDR1 SGHRS and CDR2 YFSETQ. In DNA, the CDR3 is TGCGCCAGCAGTCTGGCCAGCGGGAGTTTCCATGAGCAGTTCTTC. Its protein is CASSLASGSFHEQFF.